This entry lists 9 T cell receptor beta chains sequenced from one sample in a study of blood T cell repertoires in COVID-19. Sequencing used immunoSEQ multiplex PCR; TCRdb keeps in-frame clones, though not all of them. This table has about 73,000 clones, around 80% appearing once. Sequenced input: peripheral blood. These receptors originate from an elderly man with active or convalescent COVID-19.

The chain couples TRBV2 to TRBJ2-5, with TRBD2 as a possible D gene (5 bases). The CDR3 length is 12 residues. Germline CDR1 reads SNHLY; CDR2 reads FYNNEI. V was cut by 10 bases and J by 5 bases, with 14 bases left in between. The DNA of the CDR3 is TGTGCCACCTTGGAGGCCGGGGAGACCCAGTACTTC. Translated, it gives CATLEAGETQYF.

The rearrangement links TRBV5-1 to TRBJ1-1; possible D gene TRBD1, 5 bases. The length of the CDR3 is 15 residues. V lost 4 bases and J 1 base, leaving 14 bases between the germline ends. Germline-derived CDR1 and CDR2 are SGHRS and YFSETQ. The CDR3 reads CASSLQGWENTEAFF. CDR3 DNA sequence: TGCGCCAGCAGCCTGCAGGGATGGGAGAACACTGAAGCTTTCTTT.

This chain connects TRBV7-7 to TRBJ2-7, with TRBD2 as a possible D gene (6 bases). V gave up 0 bases and J gave up 0 bases, with 9 bases separating them. The CDR3 has 15 residues. Per germline, CDR1 SSHAT and CDR2 FNYEAQ (reference sequence). The CDR3 here is CASSLASGHSYEQYF. Written as DNA, the CDR3 is TGTGCCAGCAGCTTAGCTAGCGGACACTCCTACGAGCAGTACTTC.

This clone was detected once. The rearrangement links TRBV4-2 to TRBJ1-2, with a weak D call TRBD1 (5 bases). CDR3 size: 17 residues. The germline V gene has CDR1 LGHNA and CDR2 YNFKEQ. V lost 0 bases and J 7 bases, leaving 21 bases between the germline ends. The CDR3 coding sequence is TGTGCCAGCAGCCAAGATAGGGTAGGGGTGGTGTCGCCTGGCTACACCTTC. It translates to CASSQDRVGVVSPGYTF.

The chain has TRBV7-2 and TRBJ2-3; D perhaps matches TRBD2 (6 bases). The CDR3 is 14 residues long. Germline V lookup: CDR1 SGHTA, CDR2 FQGNSA. The ends were cut back, 1 base at V and 6 bases at J, with 11 bases in the middle. The CDR3: CASSLGLAFDTQYF. The CDR3 region has the DNA TGTGCCAGCAGCTTAGGGCTAGCGTTCGATACGCAGTATTTT.

This clone came up once. The chain combines TRBV6-5 with TRBJ2-5, with TRBD1 identical over 8 bases. V gave up 6 bases and J gave up 4 bases; unmatched junction bases: 4. The germline V gene encodes CDR1 MNHEY and CDR2 SVGAGI. This CDR3 is 13 amino acids long. The CDR3 is CASRTGGGETQYF. The CDR3 DNA reads TGTGCCAGCAGAACAGGGGGAGGAGAGACCCAGTACTTC.

This chain connects TRBV4-1 to TRBJ2-7, with 7 bases identical to TRBD1. Losses at the gene ends were 4 bases for V and 3 bases for J; bases not matched to a gene: 6. In germline, CDR1 is MGHRA, CDR2 YSYEKL. The CDR3 runs 14 residues. The DNA for the CDR3 is TGCGCCAGCAGCCTAAGGACAGGAGGCTACGAGCAGTACTTC. Translating gives CASSLRTGGYEQYF.

The chain links TRBV19 to TRBJ2-7, with 9 bases identical to TRBD1. The CDR3 runs to 13 residues. Germline V gives CDR1 LNHDA, CDR2 SQIVND (reference sequence). Germline trimming cut 5 bases from V and 3 bases from J; bases unmatched to any gene: 2. The CDR3 DNA reads as TGTGCCAGTAGTGGACAGGGGTACTACGAGCAGTACTTC. It encodes CASSGQGYYEQYF. The whole variable domain, remainder taken from reference TRBV19 and TRBJ2-7, is DGGITQSPKYLFRKEGQNVTLSCEQNLNHDAMYWYRQDPGQGLRLIYYSQIVNDFQKGDIAEGYSVSREKKESFPLTVTSAQKNPTAFYLCASSGQGYYEQYFGPGTRLTVT.

In the case of this clone: The junction differs from germline at one of its ends, possibly a read error. The chain joins TRBV2 to TRBJ1-5; D gene ambiguous. Germline V gene lookup returns CDR1 SNHLY and CDR2 FYNNEI. CDR3 length equals 13 residues. The CDR3, as DNA: TGTGGCAGCGGCGCCGGAGGAAATCAGCCCCAGCATTTT. This codes for CGSGAGGNQPQHF.